The source of this T cell receptor beta chain is a study of cytomegalovirus exposure and HLA in healthy donors. Study conclusions and caveats: As was reported, the classifier diagnosed cytomegalovirus status with high specificity and sensitivity. A list of 164 TCR beta chains associated with cytomegalovirus was given. Under in vitro conditions, three CMV-associated chains were confirmed as specific for CMV antigens.

This CDR3 is 16 amino acids long. The junction had 7 bases not matched to a gene; V was cut back by 4 bases and J by 5 bases. The germline CDR1 and CDR2 sequences are SGHNT and YYREEE (reference sequence). It was the roughly 130-subject validation cohort, separate from the approximately 620-subject first cohort, to which the donors belonged. Regarding this clone: Its antigen is currently unknown.

Produced via immunoSEQ multiplex PCR; TCRdb's table is partial and in-frame only. This repertoire shows roughly 140,000 clones, approximately 86% found once; its top ten account for approximately 8.5%. The V call is TRBV5-4, the J call TRBJ2-2, with 11 bases aligning to TRBD2. Sequences were obtained from PBMCs. The clonotype was recovered from a woman between 18 and 29 years old in good health and CMV-seropositive. In DNA, the CDR3 is TGTGCCAGCAGCAAAAATAGCGGGGGGGAAACCGGGGAGCTGTTTTTT. Its translation: CASSKNSGGETGELFF.